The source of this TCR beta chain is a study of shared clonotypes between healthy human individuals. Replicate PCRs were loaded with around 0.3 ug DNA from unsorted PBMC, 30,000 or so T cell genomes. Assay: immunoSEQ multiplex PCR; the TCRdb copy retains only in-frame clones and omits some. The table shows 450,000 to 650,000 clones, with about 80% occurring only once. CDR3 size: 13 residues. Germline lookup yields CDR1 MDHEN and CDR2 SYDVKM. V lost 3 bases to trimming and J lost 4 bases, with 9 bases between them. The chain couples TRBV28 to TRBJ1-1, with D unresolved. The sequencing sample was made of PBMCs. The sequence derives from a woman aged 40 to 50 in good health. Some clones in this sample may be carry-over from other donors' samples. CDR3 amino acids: CASSLEWPTEAFF. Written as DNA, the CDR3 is TGTGCCAGCAGTTTGGAGTGGCCCACTGAAGCTTTCTTT.